This T cell receptor (beta chain) was sequenced during a study of blood T cell repertoires in COVID-19 (TCRdb year 2020). Turning to the overall study: Samples from collaborators originated in the United States, Italy and Spain and spanned both the acute and convalescent phases of COVID-19. The repertoires were released in a freely available public database meant as a resource for research on the immune response to SARS-CoV-2. Samples were obtained from the ongoing ImmuneRACE study (first 160 participants) and from over 1,000 subjects provided by 6 global collaborators. Nearly every sample came with metadata listing a de-identified subject ID, COVID-19 status, age in years and sex. The prospective study material was composed of cDNA or gDNA derived from T cells, B-cell-depleted T cells, or PBMCs. Where HLA class I and class II types were available, the types were taken from metadata supplied by the sample provider, not from assay-based typing. Deeply sampled blood TCRbeta repertoires from subjects exposed to, actively infected with, or recovered from COVID-19 were included in the dataset. Points the paper makes about the study in general: How much clinical and demographic metadata was included differed by source and by participant, and the metadata was provided uncurated.

Whole blood was collected in K2EDTA tubes by collaborating institutions according to the institutions' own protocols. Collaborator samples were shipped for TCRbeta analysis as frozen whole blood, isolated PBMCs, or DNA extracted from either sample type. The immunoSEQ Assay, a bias-controlled multiplex PCR, was used to amplify TCRbeta CDR3 regions from genomic DNA. From the authors' description of their analysis: Nucleated cell counts per sample were estimated from amplification of reference gene primers within the assay. Sequence reads were collapsed and filtered to measure the absolute abundance of every unique TCRbeta CDR3 rearrangement. Productive Simpson clonality was computed per sample as the square root of Simpson's diversity index over productive rearrangements. The immuneACCESS repertoire file appears here via TCRdb, limited to in-frame rearrangements. These files lack a portion of the clones; in checked studies, under half of the deficit traces to unresolved V genes, and the cause of the others is not known. The D gene and trimming were derived from the DNA, and the V and J assignments and clone size from that table. The sample contains roughly 85,000 clones, about nine tenths of them found a single time. 27% of the sample is held by the ten biggest clonotypes.

Remarks on this clone: Its antigen has not been determined. Base qualities are not at hand, and no much larger clone is one base apart.

From the germline V gene (reference sequence), CDR1 is SGHNT and CDR2 is YYREEE. The CDR3 measures 15 amino acids from cysteine to phenylalanine. Only the CDR3 DNA stays, 45 bases, in frame from base 1. Trimmed from V: 4 bases; trimmed from J: 7 bases; junction bases lacking a gene match: 6. Source material: peripheral blood. In this chain, TRBV5-4 is recombined with TRBJ2-2, with 11 middle bases fitting TRBD2. The source of this sequence is a middle-aged man with active or convalescent COVID-19. The base sequence is TGTGCCAGCAGCCCGGGGCTAGCGGGAGGCGGGGAGCTGTTTTTT. Its protein product is CASSPGLAGGGELFF.